This T cell receptor (beta chain) was documented in a study of blood T cell repertoires in COVID-19. About the study: In each case, the material was cDNA or gDNA derived from T cells, B-cell-depleted T cells, or PBMCs.

This CDR3 region has 13 residues. Per the germline V gene, CDR1 is MNHEY and CDR2 is SVGAGI. Trimming cost V 8 bases and J 0 bases, with 5 bases left between them. The protocol was immunoSEQ multiplex PCR, while the TCRdb copy is restricted to in-frame clones and leaves out a portion. The sample records about 140,000 clones, about 88% being singletons. This chain uses TRBV6-5 with TRBJ2-6; D is ambiguous. This receptor was taken from a human donor with COVID-19, enrolled during active disease. The donor label of this sample is uncertain. The sample was peripheral blood. CDR3 coding DNA: TGTGCCAGCGCCAGCTCTGGGGCCAACGTCCTGACTTTC. Translating it yields CASASSGANVLTF.